This T cell receptor beta chain was captured in a study of T cell repertoires and HLA-DP antigens. Whole-study context: In vitro CD4+ alloreactivity was against HeLa-presented HLA-DP. Sorted CD137+CD4+ samples averaged around 200 ng DNA; pre-culture CD4+ samples, 1,200 ng.

There are 15 residues in the CDR3. In germline, CDR1 is SSHAT, CDR2 FNYEAQ (reference sequence). The repertoire was sequenced with immunoSEQ multiplex PCR; TCRdb's copy has only in-frame clones and lacks some. Among about 89,000 clones listed, approximately 86% were seen once. Remarks on this clone: Its specificity is not known. At one of its ends the junction is not consistent with the germline gene, which may arise from a read error.

The source is a man aged 45-60 years in good health and CMV-seronegative. Sequencing was carried out using CD4+ T cells from PBMCs. The J gene is TRBJ1-4, the V gene TRBV7-7, with unresolved D. The CDR3 nucleotides read TGTGCTAGCAGCTTAGGGATCGGCCCTAATGAAAAACTGTTTTTT. It encodes CASSLGIGPNEKLFF.